This T cell receptor beta chain derives from a study of shared clonotypes between healthy human individuals. The study, taken as a whole, reports: Memory subsets had estimated richness that was generally smaller than that of naive subsets. It was the few donors that limited the genetic and exposure-history diversity represented.

Into CD45RA+ naive and CD45RA-negative memory subsets, the CD4+ cells were split. Method: immunoSEQ multiplex PCR; TCRdb's copy keeps in-frame clones and lacks some. This table holds more than 1,200,000 clones, approximately 98.5% found once. About this clone: Its specificity is unknown.

The clonotype originates from a man in his thirties or forties in good health. Sequences were obtained from naive CD4+ T cells sorted from blood. Described subset: CD45RA+ positively selected.

As DNA, the CDR3 is TGTGCCAGCAGTTGGGACAGGTTGGAGACCCAGTACTTC. Its translation is CASSWDRLETQYF. This chain links TRBV5-4 with TRBJ2-5; 8 bases are shared with TRBD1. Germline V gene lookup returns CDR1 SGHNT and CDR2 YYREEE (reference sequence). The CDR3 contains 13 residues. Trimming at V came to 5 bases and at J to 5 bases, leaving 5 bases not matched to a gene.